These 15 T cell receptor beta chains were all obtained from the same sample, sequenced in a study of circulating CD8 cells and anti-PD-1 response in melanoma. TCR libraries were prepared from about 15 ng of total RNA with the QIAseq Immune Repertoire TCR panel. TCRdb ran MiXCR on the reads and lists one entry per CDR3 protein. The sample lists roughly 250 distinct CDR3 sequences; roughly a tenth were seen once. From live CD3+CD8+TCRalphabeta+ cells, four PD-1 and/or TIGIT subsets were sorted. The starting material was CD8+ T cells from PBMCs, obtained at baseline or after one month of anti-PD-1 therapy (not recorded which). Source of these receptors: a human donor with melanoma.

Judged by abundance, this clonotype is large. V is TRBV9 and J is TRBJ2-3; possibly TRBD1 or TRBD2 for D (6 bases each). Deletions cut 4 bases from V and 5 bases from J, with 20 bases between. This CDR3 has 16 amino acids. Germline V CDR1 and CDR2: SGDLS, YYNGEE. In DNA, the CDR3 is TGTGCCAGCAGCCCTCCCCGGAGGGGGGATGGAGATACGCAGTATTTT. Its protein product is CASSPPRRGDGDTQYF.

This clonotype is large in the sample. CDR3 sequence (DNA): TGTGCCAGCAGTTTAGCAGAACTGGGGGGTCAGCCCCAGCATTTT. Translating gives CASSLAELGGQPQHF. This chain links TRBV12-3 or TRBV12-4 with TRBJ1-5; possible D gene TRBD1, 5 bases. The V end lost 0 bases, the J end lost 6 bases, and 12 bases lay between the germline ends. The length of the CDR3 is 15 residues.

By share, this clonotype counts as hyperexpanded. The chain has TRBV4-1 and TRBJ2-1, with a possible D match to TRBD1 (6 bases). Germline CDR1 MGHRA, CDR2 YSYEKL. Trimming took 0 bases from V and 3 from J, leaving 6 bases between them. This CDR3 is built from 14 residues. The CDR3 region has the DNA TGCGCCAGCAGCCAAGACAGGGGCTACAATGAGCAGTTCTTC. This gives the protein CASSQDRGYNEQFF.

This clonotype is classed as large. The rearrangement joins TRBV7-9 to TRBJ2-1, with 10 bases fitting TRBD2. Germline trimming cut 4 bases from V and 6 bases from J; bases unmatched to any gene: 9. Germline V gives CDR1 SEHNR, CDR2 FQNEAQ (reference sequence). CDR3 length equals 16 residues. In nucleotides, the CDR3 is TGTGCCAGCAGCTCCGCCGGGACTAGCGTCGCCAATGAGCAGTTCTTC. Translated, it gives CASSSAGTSVANEQFF.

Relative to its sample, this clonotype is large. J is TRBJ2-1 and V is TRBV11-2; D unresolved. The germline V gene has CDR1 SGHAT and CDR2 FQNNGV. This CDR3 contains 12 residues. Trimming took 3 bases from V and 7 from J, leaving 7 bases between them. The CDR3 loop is CASSFKRNEQFF. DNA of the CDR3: TGTGCCAGCAGCTTTAAAAGGAATGAGCAGTTCTTC.

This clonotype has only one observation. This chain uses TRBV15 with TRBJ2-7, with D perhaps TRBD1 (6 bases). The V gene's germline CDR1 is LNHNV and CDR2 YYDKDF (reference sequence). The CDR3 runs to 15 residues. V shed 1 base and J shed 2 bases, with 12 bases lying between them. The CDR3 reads CATSRADSQTYEQYF. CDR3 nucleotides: TGTGCCACCAGCAGAGCGGACAGCCAGACCTACGAGCAGTACTTC.

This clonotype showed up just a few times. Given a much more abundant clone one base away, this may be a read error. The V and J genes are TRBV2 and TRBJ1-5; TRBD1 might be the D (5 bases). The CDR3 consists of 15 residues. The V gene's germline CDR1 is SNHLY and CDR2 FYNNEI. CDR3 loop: CAGRLEGISNQPQHF. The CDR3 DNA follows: TGTGCCGGCAGGCTGGAGGGGATTAGCAATCAGCCCCAGCATTTT.

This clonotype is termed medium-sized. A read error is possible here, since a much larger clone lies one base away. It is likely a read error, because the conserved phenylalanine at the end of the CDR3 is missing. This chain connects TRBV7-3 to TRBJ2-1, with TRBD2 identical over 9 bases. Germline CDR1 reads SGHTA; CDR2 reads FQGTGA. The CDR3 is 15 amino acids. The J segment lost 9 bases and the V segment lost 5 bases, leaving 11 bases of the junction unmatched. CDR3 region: CASSLRLAAAGEQFL. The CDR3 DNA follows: TGTGCCAGCAGCCTTAGACTAGCGGCGGCGGGTGAGCAGTTCCTC.

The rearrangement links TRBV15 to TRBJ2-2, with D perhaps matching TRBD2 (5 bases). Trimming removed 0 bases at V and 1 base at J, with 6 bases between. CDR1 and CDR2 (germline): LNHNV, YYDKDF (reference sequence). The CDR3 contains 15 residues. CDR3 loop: CATSRERGNTGELFF. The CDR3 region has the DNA TGTGCCACCAGCAGAGAACGGGGGAACACCGGGGAGCTGTTTTTT.

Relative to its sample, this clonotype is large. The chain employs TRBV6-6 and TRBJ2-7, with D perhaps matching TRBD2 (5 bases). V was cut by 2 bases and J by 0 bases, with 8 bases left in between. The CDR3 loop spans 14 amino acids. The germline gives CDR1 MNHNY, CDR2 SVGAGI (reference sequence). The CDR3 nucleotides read TGTGCCAGCAGTTACGAGGGCAGCTCCTACGAGCAGTACTTC. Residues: CASSYEGSSYEQYF.

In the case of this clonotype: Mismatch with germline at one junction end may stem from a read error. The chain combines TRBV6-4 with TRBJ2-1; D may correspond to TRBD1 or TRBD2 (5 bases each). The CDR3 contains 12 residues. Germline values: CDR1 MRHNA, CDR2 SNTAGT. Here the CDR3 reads CASRGPYNERFF. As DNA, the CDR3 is TGTGCCAGCAGGGGACCCTACAATGAGCGGTTCTTC.

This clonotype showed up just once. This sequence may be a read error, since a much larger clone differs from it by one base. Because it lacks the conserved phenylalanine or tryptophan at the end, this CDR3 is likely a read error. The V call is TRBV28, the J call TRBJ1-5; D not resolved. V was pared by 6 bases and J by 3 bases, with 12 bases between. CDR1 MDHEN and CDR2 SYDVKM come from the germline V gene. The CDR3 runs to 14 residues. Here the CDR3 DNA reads TGTGCCAGCAGAACGCGGGGAAACAATCAGCCCCAGCATATT. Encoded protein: CASRTRGNNQPQHI.

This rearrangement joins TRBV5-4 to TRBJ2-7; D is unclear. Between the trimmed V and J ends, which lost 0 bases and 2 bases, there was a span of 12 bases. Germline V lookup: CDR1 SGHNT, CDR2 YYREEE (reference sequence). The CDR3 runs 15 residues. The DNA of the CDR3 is TGTGCCAGCAGCTTGGTGGGGAAACCACCCTACGAGCAGTACTTC. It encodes CASSLVGKPPYEQYF.

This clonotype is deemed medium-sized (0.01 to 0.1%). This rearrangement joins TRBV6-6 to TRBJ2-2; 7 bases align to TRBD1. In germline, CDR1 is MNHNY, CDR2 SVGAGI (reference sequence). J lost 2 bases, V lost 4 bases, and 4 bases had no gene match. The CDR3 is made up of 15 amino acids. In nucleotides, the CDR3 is TGTGCCAGCAGTTTCCGGGACAGAAACACCGGGGAGCTGTTTTTT. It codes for CASSFRDRNTGELFF.

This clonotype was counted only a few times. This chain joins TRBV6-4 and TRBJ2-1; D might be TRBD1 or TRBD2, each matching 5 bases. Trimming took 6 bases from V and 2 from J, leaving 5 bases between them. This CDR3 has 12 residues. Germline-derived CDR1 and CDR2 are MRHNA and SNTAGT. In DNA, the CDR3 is TGTGCCAGCAGGGGACCCTACAATGAGCAGTTCTTC. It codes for CASRGPYNEQFF.